This T cell receptor beta chain came from a study of T-cell reconstitution after alpha-beta-depleted transplantation in children. This clonotype has ten or more counts. This CDR3 comprises 16 residues. Germline loops: CDR1 DFQATT, CDR2 SNEGSKA (reference sequence). Losses at the gene ends were 5 bases for V and 7 bases for J; bases not matched to a gene: 9. The TCRbeta library was prepared with unique molecular identifiers. TCRdb reprocessed the PCR reads with MiXCR, giving one entry per CDR3 protein. The sample has 70,000 to 100,000 distinct CDR3 sequences, more than 9% seen once. This TCR derives from a human donor who donated a stem cell graft to a child with inherited bone marrow failure. This chain links TRBV20-1 with TRBJ2-2; 14 positions agree with TRBD2. The starting material was PBMCs from the stem cell graft donor, obtained from the stem cell graft. CDR3 in DNA: TGCAGTGCTCCTTCGCGACTAGCGGGAGGGATCGGGGAGCTGTTTTTT. It is translated as CSAPSRLAGGIGELFF.